This TCR beta chain emerged from a study of CD8+ T cells in alopecia areata. Study at large: Those patients who were treated received oral tofacitinib, which was given at 5 to 10 mg twice daily for moderate-to-severe alopecia areata. Percent of scalp involved defined treated patients' severity scores.

CDR3 size: 14 residues. The germline gives CDR1 SGHTA, CDR2 FQGNSA. Following RNA extraction, reverse transcription yielded cDNA that acted as the sequencing template. TCRdb keeps only in-frame clones here, not all; method: immunoSEQ multiplex PCR. The table records under 250,000 clones, about 58% of them present only once. This clone was counted only a few times. The treatment is: oral pan-JAK inhibitor, 5-10 mg twice daily. V gene TRBV7-2 combines with J gene TRBJ2-5; 7 positions match TRBD2. The DNA end is a closer match to TRBJ2-7, so the J assignment may be wrong. The receptor comes from a human donor with alopecia areata. The material was CD4+ T cells sorted from blood, obtained at week 4, from a patient treated with tofacitinib. Written as DNA, the CDR3 is TGTGCCAGCAGCTTAGAGGTACTAGCGACCGAGCAGTACTTC. This codes for CASSLEVLATEQYF.